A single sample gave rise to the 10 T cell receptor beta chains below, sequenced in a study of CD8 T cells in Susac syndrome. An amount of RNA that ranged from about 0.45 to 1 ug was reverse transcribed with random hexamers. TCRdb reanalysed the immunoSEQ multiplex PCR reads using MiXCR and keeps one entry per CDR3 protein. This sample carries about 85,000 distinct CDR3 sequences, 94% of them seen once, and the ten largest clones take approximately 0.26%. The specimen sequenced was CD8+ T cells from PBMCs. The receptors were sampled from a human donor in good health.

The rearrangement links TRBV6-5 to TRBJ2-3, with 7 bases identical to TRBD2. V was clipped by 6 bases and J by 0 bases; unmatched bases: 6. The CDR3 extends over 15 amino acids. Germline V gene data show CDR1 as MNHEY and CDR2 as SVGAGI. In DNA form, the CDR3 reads TGTGCCAGCAGCCTACTAGCGACGAGCACAGATACGCAGTATTTT. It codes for CASSLLATSTDTQYF.

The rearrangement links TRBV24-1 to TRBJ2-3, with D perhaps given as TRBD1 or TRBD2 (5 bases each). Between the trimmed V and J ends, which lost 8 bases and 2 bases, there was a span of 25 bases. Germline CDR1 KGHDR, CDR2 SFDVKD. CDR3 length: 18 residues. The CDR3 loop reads CATNYRGRQPSNTDTQYF. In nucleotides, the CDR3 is TGTGCCACCAACTATCGAGGGAGACAGCCATCAAACACAGATACGCAGTATTTT.

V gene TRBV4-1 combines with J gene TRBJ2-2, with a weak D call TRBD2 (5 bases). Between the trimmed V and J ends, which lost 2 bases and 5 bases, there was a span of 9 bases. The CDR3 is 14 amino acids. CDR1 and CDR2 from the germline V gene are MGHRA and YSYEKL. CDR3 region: CASSQRESTGELFF. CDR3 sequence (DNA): TGCGCCAGCAGCCAAAGGGAGAGTACCGGGGAGCTGTTTTTT.

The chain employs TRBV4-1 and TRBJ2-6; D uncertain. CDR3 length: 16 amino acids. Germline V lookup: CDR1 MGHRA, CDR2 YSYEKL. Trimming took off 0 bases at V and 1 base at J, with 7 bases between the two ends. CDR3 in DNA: TGCGCCAGCAGCCAAGAACCGTCATCTGGGGCCAACGTCCTGACTTTC. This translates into CASSQEPSSGANVLTF.

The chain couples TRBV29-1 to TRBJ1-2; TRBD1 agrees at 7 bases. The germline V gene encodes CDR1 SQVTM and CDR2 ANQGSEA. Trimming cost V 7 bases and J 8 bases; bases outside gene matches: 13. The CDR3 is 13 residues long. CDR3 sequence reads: CSAPRQGVHGYTF. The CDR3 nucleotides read TGCAGCGCCCCCCGGCAGGGGGTCCACGGCTACACCTTC.

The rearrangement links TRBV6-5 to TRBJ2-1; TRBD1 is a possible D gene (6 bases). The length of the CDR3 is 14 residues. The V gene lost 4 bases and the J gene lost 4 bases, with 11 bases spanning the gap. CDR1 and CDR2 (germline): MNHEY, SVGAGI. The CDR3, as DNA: TGTGCCAGCAGTTCCCCCGGGACATACAATGAGCAGTTCTTC. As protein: CASSSPGTYNEQFF.

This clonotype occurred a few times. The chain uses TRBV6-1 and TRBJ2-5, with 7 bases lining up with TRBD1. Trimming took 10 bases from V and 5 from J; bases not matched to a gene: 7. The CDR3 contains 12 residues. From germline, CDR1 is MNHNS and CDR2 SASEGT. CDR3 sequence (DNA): TGTGCCACGGGACAGCCTGGGGAGACCCAGTACTTC. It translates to CATGQPGETQYF.

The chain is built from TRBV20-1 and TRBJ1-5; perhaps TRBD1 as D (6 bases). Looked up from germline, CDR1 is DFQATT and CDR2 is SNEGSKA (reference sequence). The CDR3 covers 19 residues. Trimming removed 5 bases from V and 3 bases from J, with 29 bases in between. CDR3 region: CSAWGGITGSRLNNQPQHF. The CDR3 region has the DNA TGCAGTGCTTGGGGAGGAATCACAGGGTCGAGGTTGAACAATCAGCCCCAGCATTTT.

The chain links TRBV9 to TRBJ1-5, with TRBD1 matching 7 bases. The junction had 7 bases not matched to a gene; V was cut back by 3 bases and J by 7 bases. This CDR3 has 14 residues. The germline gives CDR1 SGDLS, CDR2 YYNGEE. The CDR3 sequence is CASSATGLGQPQHF. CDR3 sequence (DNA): TGTGCCAGCAGCGCGACAGGGTTGGGGCAGCCCCAGCATTTT.

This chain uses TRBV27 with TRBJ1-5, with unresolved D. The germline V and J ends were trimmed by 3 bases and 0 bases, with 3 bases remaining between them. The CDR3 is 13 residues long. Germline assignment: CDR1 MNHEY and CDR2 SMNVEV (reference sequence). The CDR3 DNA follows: TGTGCCAGCAGTTTCAATAGCAATCAGCCCCAGCATTTT. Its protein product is CASSFNSNQPQHF.